The 10 T cell receptor beta chains below come from one sample, sequenced in a study of T cell responses to AZD1222 COVID-19 vaccine. Libraries were prepared by immunoSEQ multiplex PCR; TCRdb keeps only in-frame clonotypes and omits some of them. The table has 30,000 to 35,000 clones, about nine tenths seen once. This material consisted of peripheral blood, taken 28 days after the second AZD1222 dose. The receptor source for this set is an adult who received the AZD1222 COVID-19 vaccine.

This clone was counted once. The rearrangement uses TRBV27 and TRBJ1-5, with D unclear. Germline V gives CDR1 MNHEY, CDR2 SMNVEV (reference sequence). V lost 6 bases and J 5 bases, leaving 11 bases between the germline ends. The CDR3 length is 13 residues. CDR3 sequence (DNA): TGTGCCAGCAGCCCTGGGTTCGATCAGCCCCAGCATTTT. It is translated as CASSPGFDQPQHF.

This chain connects TRBV7-8 to TRBJ2-3, with TRBD2 matching 16 bases. With V trimmed by 1 base and J by 6 bases, 4 bases remained unmatched. This CDR3 is 17 amino acids long. Germline V gene data show CDR1 as SGHVS and CDR2 as FQNEAQ. CDR3 loop: CASSLEGLAGGPDTQYF. CDR3 in DNA: TGTGCCAGCAGCTTAGAGGGACTAGCGGGGGGGCCCGATACGCAGTATTTT.

There are a few counts of this clone. The rearrangement links TRBV24-1 to TRBJ1-2; D is possibly TRBD1 (5 bases). The V and J ends lost 1 base and 0 bases respectively, with 14 bases between them. The germline V gene has CDR1 KGHDR and CDR2 SFDVKD. The CDR3 contains 17 residues. CDR3 residues: CATSDLPGRGSNYGYTF. CDR3 coding DNA: TGTGCCACCAGTGATTTACCGGGACGGGGATCTAACTATGGCTACACCTTC.

The gene calls are TRBV29-1 and TRBJ2-7; possibly TRBD2 for D (6 bases). Germline CDR1 is SQVTM and CDR2 is ANQGSEA. This CDR3 contains 13 residues. V was trimmed by 4 bases and J by 1 base, leaving 11 bases between them. CDR3 residues: CSVVLAISYEQYF. CDR3 nucleotide sequence: TGCAGCGTTGTACTAGCCATTTCCTACGAGCAGTACTTC.

Regarding this clone: A read error is possible here, since a much larger clone lies one base away. The rearrangement uses TRBV6-5 and TRBJ1-1; 9 nucleotides line up with TRBD1. Germline assignment: CDR1 MNHEY and CDR2 SVGAGI. The CDR3 sequence is 16 residues long. The V gene end was trimmed by 4 bases and the J gene end by 4 bases; junction bases not matched to a gene: 10. This CDR3 reads CASSSTSETGGTEAFF. DNA of the CDR3: TGTGCCAGCAGTTCGACCTCCGAGACAGGGGGCACTGAAGCTTTCTTT.

The chain is built from TRBV9 and TRBJ2-7, with 8 bases fitting TRBD2. Germline values: CDR1 SGDLS, CDR2 YYNGEE. The CDR3 sequence is 14 residues long. V trimming: 2 bases; J trimming: 6 bases; junction bases outside the gene matches: 7. CDR3 DNA sequence: TGTGCCAGCAGCGTGTTAGCGGGATCGGTCGAGCAGTACTTC. It yields the protein CASSVLAGSVEQYF.

This chain joins TRBV15 and TRBJ2-5; TRBD1 aligns across 12 bases. Trimming cost V 0 bases and J 1 base; bases outside gene matches: 6. CDR3 length: 18 amino acids. Germline lookup yields CDR1 LNHNV and CDR2 YYDKDF (reference sequence). CDR3 region: CATSRDWGQGAAQETQYF. The CDR3 DNA follows: TGTGCCACCAGCAGAGACTGGGGACAGGGGGCAGCCCAAGAGACCCAGTACTTC. The variable domain in full, with the rest retrieved from reference TRBV15 and TRBJ2-5, is DAMVIQNPRYQVTQFGKPVTLSCSQTLNHNVMYWYQQKSSQAPKLLFHYYDKDFNNEADTPDNFQSRRPNTSFCFLDIRSPGLGDTAMYLCATSRDWGQGAAQETQYFGPGTRLLVL.

The gene calls are TRBV7-2 and TRBJ1-2; 7 bases fit TRBD1. CDR3 length: 13 amino acids. Looked up from germline, CDR1 is SGHTA and CDR2 is FQGNSA. V lost 5 bases to trimming and J lost 4 bases; unmatched junction nucleotides: 4. The CDR3 DNA is TGTGCCAGCAGCCTTGACAGGGCCTATGGCTACACCTTC. Residues: CASSLDRAYGYTF. Full variable domain (outside the CDR3, taken from reference TRBV7-2 and TRBJ1-2): GAGVSQSPSNKVTEKGKDVELRCDPISGHTALYWYRQSLGQGLEFLIYFQGNSAPDKSGLPSDRFSAERTGGSVSTLTIQRTQQEDSAVYLCASSLDRAYGYTFGSGTRLTVV.

V usage is TRBV15 and J usage is TRBJ1-4; no clear D gene. The CDR3 contains 13 residues. V lost 3 bases to trimming and J lost 4 bases, with 6 bases between them. The V gene's germline CDR1 is LNHNV and CDR2 YYDKDF (reference sequence). CDR3 nucleotides: TGTGCCACCAGCAGGGGCGATAATGAAAAACTGTTTTTT. Translation gives CATSRGDNEKLFF.

This clone has only one observation. The J gene is TRBJ1-2, the V gene TRBV3-1 (or the pseudogene TRBV3-2); D call uncertain. The CDR3 sequence is 16 residues long. V was shortened by 0 bases and J by 8 bases, with 19 bases between the two germline ends. Per germline, CDR1 LGHDT and CDR2 YNNKEL (reference sequence). The CDR3 here is CASSQEDRSMRNGYTF. The DNA of the CDR3 is TGTGCCAGCAGCCAAGAAGATAGAAGTATGAGGAACGGCTACACCTTC.